The following is a TCR beta chain sequence with its context. Within the sample, other DNA sequences also encode this same CDR3. The sample is drawn from a study of control samples from healthy donors and cancer patients. Only in-frame clones appear in the TCRdb table, and some are missing; sequencing was by immunoSEQ multiplex PCR. The sample has about 130,000 clones, 70% to 90% seen once. Sequenced material: blood. The receptor was isolated from a middle-aged man in good health.

The CDR3 bases are TGTGCCACCAGCAGAGATGAAGGTTGGGGCACAGATACGCAGTATTTT. The encoded protein is CATSRDEGWGTDTQYF. V gene TRBV15 combines with J gene TRBJ2-3, with D hard to call. The germline CDR1 and CDR2 sequences are LNHNV and YYDKDF (reference sequence). The CDR3 length is 16 residues. V shed 0 bases and J shed 1 base, with 11 bases lying between them.